This T cell receptor (beta chain) was captured by sequencing in a study of cytomegalovirus exposure and HLA in healthy donors. Trimming stripped 2 bases from V and 0 bases from J, with 17 bases between. Germline V gives CDR1 SGHNT, CDR2 YENEEA. The CDR3 contains 18 residues. Primers included in the PCR were 60 Vbeta and 13 Jbeta primers. The assay was immunoSEQ multiplex PCR, and TCRdb's table has in-frame clones only and misses some. The sample consists of about 140,000 clones, 65% to 85% of them appearing once. The study's findings and limits: Most TCR sequences were seen very rarely across donors, but some public TCRs occurred in many. As immune exposure information, only CMV serostatus was available. As confirmed in vitro, a few CMV-associated chains were specific for CMV antigens. Donors were assumed by presence/absence analyses to have roughly uniform sequencing depth.

About this clone itself: Its antigen is as yet unknown.

The sequence was collected from a man aged 45-65 years in good health and CMV-seronegative. Sequencing was carried out using PBMCs. The chain couples TRBV11-3 to TRBJ1-3, with D maybe TRBD1 (6 bases). The CDR3 DNA sequence: TGTGCCAGCAGCTTAAGTACAGGGCAAGGAAACTCTGGAAACACCATATATTTT. Its protein is CASSLSTGQGNSGNTIYF.